This T cell receptor (beta chain) originates from a study of prognosis after radiotherapy for stage I lung cancer. Study as a whole: All of the patients with non-small cell lung cancer, including 7 who had refused surgery, were considered to be medically inoperable. The study enrolled approximately 12 men and 5 or 6 women as patients, aged about 50 to 90 with a median of around 74 years. No patient received concurrent therapy with stereotactic body radiotherapy.

This clonotype was recorded at least ten times. A volume of approximately 6.5 milliliters of peripheral blood was collected by draw at each of two time points. V lost 3 bases to trimming and J lost 1 base; unmatched junction nucleotides: 9. The CDR3 is made up of 17 amino acids. CDR1 is SGHDT and CDR2 is YYEEEE in the germline V gene. Genomic DNA provided the template from which TCR beta CDR3 was amplified by two-round multiplex PCR. Used in first-round PCR were primers specific to each TRBV and TRBJ gene. TCRdb reprocessed the multiplex PCR reads via MiXCR and lists one record per CDR3 protein. The sample comprises roughly 26,000 distinct CDR3 sequences, 25% to 30% of which are singletons, and about 33% rests with the top ten.

The specimen comprised PBMCs, sampled before or after stereotactic body radiation therapy (not recorded which). This TCR was sampled from a donor aged 50 or older with non-small cell lung cancer. The chain joins TRBV5-6 to TRBJ2-3; 9 nucleotides align to TRBD2. The CDR3 loop is CASSSPLAGGGTDTQYF. DNA for the CDR3: TGTGCCAGCAGCTCTCCCTTGGCGGGGGGGGGCACAGATACGCAGTATTTT. The entire variable domain, with the rest obtained from reference TRBV5-6 and TRBJ2-3, is as follows: DAGVTQSPTHLIKTRGQQVTLRCSPKSGHDTVSWYQQALGQGPQFIFQYYEEEERQRGNFPDRFSGHQFPNYSSELNVNALLLGDSALYLCASSSPLAGGGTDTQYFGPGTRLTVL.